The 5 T cell receptor beta chains presented below share a single source sample, sequenced in a study of response to subunit inactivated influenza vaccine (dated by TCRdb to the late 2010s). Library preparation used RT-PCR. Instrument used: Illumina HiSeq 2500. TCRdb redid the processing of the public reads, applying fastp at Q25 and MiXCR, and retained in-frame beta chains. Rows are unified per CDR3 protein, each entry keeping the most common DNA and genes. The sample data list a few hundred thousand distinct CDR3 sequences, and roughly 15% of these were observed just once. The top ten clones comprise 8.5% to 14% of the sample. The input for sequencing was PBMCs from blood, taken about 12 days after vaccination. The receptors stem from a man aged 50 to 60 who received an inactivated influenza vaccine. Donor details come from another sample of the same person, matched by shared clones.

This clonotype has at least ten counts. The rearrangement joins TRBV20-1 to TRBJ2-1; D may match TRBD1 or TRBD2 (5 bases each). The CDR3 extends over 12 amino acids. Germline CDR1 and CDR2: DFQATT and SNEGSKA (reference sequence). Trimming left V 5 bases short and J 5 bases short, with 10 bases between. The CDR3 DNA is TGCAGTGCTGAGAGGGGAAACAATGAGCAGTTCTTC. It translates to CSAERGNNEQFF.

This clonotype came up a few times. V is TRBV11-2 and J is TRBJ2-2, with D possibly TRBD2 on 5 matching bases. The CDR3 has 16 amino acids. V was trimmed by 8 bases and J by 3 bases, leaving 19 bases between them. Germline CDR1 reads SGHAT; CDR2 reads FQNNGV. CDR3 in amino acids: CASGVRRVEYTGELFF. DNA for the CDR3: TGTGCCAGCGGGGTTAGGCGGGTCGAGTACACCGGGGAGCTGTTTTTT.

This chain connects TRBV11-2 to TRBJ2-3, with 9 bases that match TRBD2. The CDR3 consists of 16 residues. Trimming took 2 bases from V and 6 from J; bases not matched to a gene: 9. Germline V gene sequence: CDR1 SGHAT, CDR2 FQNNGV. CDR3 residues: CASSLRLAEEGDTQYF. CDR3 DNA sequence: TGTGCCAGCAGCTTAAGACTAGCGGAAGAAGGGGATACGCAGTATTTT.

The chain uses TRBV4-2 and TRBJ2-7; D possibly matches TRBD1 or TRBD2 (5 bases each). Trimming pared 5 bases from V and 3 bases from J, leaving 8 bases between. The CDR3 has 12 residues. Germline lookup yields CDR1 LGHNA and CDR2 YNFKEQ. The CDR3: CASSEGHYEQYF. CDR3 DNA: TGTGCCAGCAGCGAGGGGCACTACGAGCAGTACTTC.

This clonotype was counted a few times. This sequence joins TRBV12-3 or TRBV12-4 and TRBJ1-2, with D possibly TRBD1 on 6 matching bases. This CDR3 is 15 amino acids long. V lost 5 bases and J 0 bases, leaving 13 bases between the germline ends. CDR3 residues: CASSKIQGSNYGYTF. The CDR3 nucleotides are TGTGCCAGCAGTAAGATACAGGGTTCTAACTATGGCTACACCTTC.